This T cell receptor (beta chain) was recovered during a study of CD8 T cells in ankylosing spondylitis. TCRdb reprocessed the 5' RACE reads with MiXCR, giving one entry per CDR3 protein. The sample carries approximately 88,000 distinct CDR3 sequences, 8.8% recorded once. The study, taken as a whole, reports: Disease-linked clones reportedly showed significant enrichment in matched ankylosing spondylitis synovial fluid. A motif in TCR beta, a set of eight highly homologous variants, appeared characteristic of ankylosing spondylitis blood.

Germline-derived CDR1 and CDR2 are MNHEY and SVGAGI. Germline trimming cut 2 bases from V and 6 bases from J; bases unmatched to any gene: 7. The CDR3 consists of 15 residues. This clonotype was seen more than once but under ten times. The antigen is unknown. The TCR originated in a male donor with ankylosing spondylitis or in good health (not recorded which). The chain combines TRBV6-5 with TRBJ1-2, with 9 bases matching TRBD1. Specimen: blood, either unsorted or a sorted T cell fraction (not recorded which). CDR3 DNA: TGTGCCAGCAGTTACGGTTGGGGGACAGGGAATGGCTACACCTTC. It specifies CASSYGWGTGNGYTF.